These 14 T cell receptor beta chains were sequenced from one sample in a study of technical replicates of blood from a handful of donors. TCRdb's table, derived via immunoSEQ multiplex PCR, lists solely in-frame clones and lacks some. The repertoire holds 30,000 to 40,000 clones, with 90% to 95% as singletons. What was sequenced was PBMCs. The receptors here all came from a human donor in good health. Some clones in this sample may be carry-over from other donors' samples.

The J gene is TRBJ1-1, the V gene TRBV13; D gene uncertain. Germline loops: CDR1 PRHDT, CDR2 FYEKMQ (reference sequence). This CDR3 is built from 12 residues. Trimming shortened V by 2 bases and J by 5 bases, and 6 bases separated the two germline ends. In nucleotides, the CDR3 is TGTGCCAGCAGCTTATCCGTAACTGAAGCTTTCTTT. The encoded protein is CASSLSVTEAFF.

The chain joins TRBV4-1 to TRBJ1-5; D gene unclear. Germline V gene lookup returns CDR1 MGHRA and CDR2 YSYEKL. Deletions cut 0 bases from V and 4 bases from J, with 10 bases between. The CDR3 loop spans 15 amino acids. The CDR3 spells CASSQELRVNQPQHF. The CDR3 DNA is TGCGCCAGCAGCCAAGAATTGAGGGTAAATCAGCCCCAGCATTTT.

The chain carries TRBV4-3 and TRBJ2-5, with 11 bases identical to TRBD2. Germline CDR1 is LGHNA and CDR2 is YSLEER. The CDR3 contains 16 residues. V shed 4 bases, J shed 5 bases, and the junction held 9 bases outside the gene matches. The CDR3: CASSPIAGGPGETQYF. CDR3 nucleotide sequence: TGCGCCAGCAGCCCAATAGCGGGGGGGCCTGGGGAGACCCAGTACTTC.

This sequence joins TRBV7-2 and TRBJ2-7, with D perhaps matching TRBD2 (5 bases). V lost 4 bases to trimming and J lost 8 bases, with 12 bases between them. Germline CDR1 and CDR2: SGHTA and FQGNSA. The CDR3 totals 12 residues. The CDR3 DNA is TGTGCCAGCAGCTCGGCGGGTTGGAAGCAGTACTTC. Its protein is CASSSAGWKQYF.

The chain has TRBV5-6 and TRBJ2-4, with D possibly matching TRBD2 (5 bases). This CDR3 comprises 17 residues. Between the trimmed V and J ends, which lost 2 bases and 3 bases, there was a span of 18 bases. Germline loops: CDR1 SGHDT, CDR2 YYEEEE. CDR3 in DNA: TGTGCCAGCAGCTTCTACGAGTCTGGGAGTGTCAAAAACATTCAGTACTTC. It yields the protein CASSFYESGSVKNIQYF.

In this sample, this clone turned up once. This CDR3 is CASSQDGPADNEQFF. The DNA of the CDR3 is TGCGCCAGCAGCCAAGATGGGCCAGCGGACAATGAGCAGTTCTTC. The chain combines TRBV4-1 with TRBJ2-1, with D maybe TRBD2 (5 bases). Trimming shortened V by 0 bases and J by 5 bases, and 11 bases separated the two germline ends. CDR1 is MGHRA, CDR2 YSYEKL, per germline. The CDR3 has 15 residues.

This chain links TRBV11-2 with TRBJ2-1, with 10 bases fitting TRBD2. V lost 2 bases and J lost 8; bases outside the gene matches: 3. This CDR3 has 14 residues. The germline V gene has CDR1 SGHAT and CDR2 FQNNGV. The CDR3 region is CASSLRLAGDEQFF. The CDR3, as DNA: TGTGCCAGCAGCTTAAGGCTAGCGGGAGATGAGCAGTTCTTC.

This chain uses TRBV6-5 with TRBJ1-2; 9 positions agree with TRBD1. This CDR3 spans 15 amino acids. Trimming took 6 bases from V and 7 from J; bases not matched to a gene: 12. Looked up from germline, CDR1 is MNHEY and CDR2 is SVGAGI. The CDR3 DNA sequence: TGTGCCAGCAGGCCCCGCGGACAGGGGATTAGTGGCTACACCTTC. It translates to CASRPRGQGISGYTF.

This clone was counted a single time. The rearrangement uses TRBV5-6 and TRBJ2-5; 8 nucleotides agree with TRBD1. J was trimmed by 5 bases and V by 4 bases; bases with no gene match: 4. The CDR3 loop spans 13 amino acids. Germline V gene sequence: CDR1 SGHDT, CDR2 YYEEEE. CDR3 DNA: TGTGCCAGCAGCAGGACAGGGACTGAGACCCAGTACTTC. Encoded protein: CASSRTGTETQYF.

The chain recombines TRBV18 with TRBJ2-1; D call uncertain. From germline, CDR1 is KGHSH and CDR2 LQKENI. Trimming pared 3 bases from V and 6 bases from J, leaving 12 bases between. The CDR3 length is 14 residues. CDR3 DNA sequence: TGTGCCAGCTCACCTACACAGCACTCCAATGAGCAGTTCTTC. Translation: CASSPTQHSNEQFF.

This rearrangement joins TRBV4-3 to TRBJ1-1; D not resolved. Germline V gene sequence: CDR1 LGHNA, CDR2 YSLEER. CDR3 length: 15 amino acids. V shed 0 bases and J shed 4 bases, with 12 bases lying between them. CDR3 protein: CASSQDEGSGTEAFF. The CDR3 bases are TGCGCCAGCAGCCAAGATGAGGGATCGGGCACTGAAGCTTTCTTT.

The V call is TRBV5-1, the J call TRBJ2-3, with 10 bases that match TRBD1. Losses at the gene ends were 4 bases for V and 1 base for J; bases not matched to a gene: 3. The CDR3 contains 15 residues. Germline lookup yields CDR1 SGHRS and CDR2 YFSETQ. CDR3 nucleotides: TGCGCCAGCAGCACCGGACAGGGGGGCACAGATACGCAGTATTTT. Translation gives CASSTGQGGTDTQYF.

The CDR3 region is CAISERGQGDNQPQHF. The CDR3 DNA reads as TGTGCCATCAGTGAGAGGGGACAGGGCGACAATCAGCCCCAGCATTTT. V usage is TRBV10-3 and J usage is TRBJ1-5; 9 nucleotides agree with TRBD1. The CDR3 is made up of 16 amino acids. The trim removed 2 bases at V and 3 bases at J, leaving 5 bases unmatched. Germline assignment: CDR1 ENHRY and CDR2 SYGVKD.

The chain couples TRBV7-2 to TRBJ1-6; 11 bases fit TRBD1. Germline V gives CDR1 SGHTA, CDR2 FQGNSA. This CDR3 is built from 17 residues. Trimming took 2 bases from V and 9 from J; bases not matched to a gene: 9. The CDR3 region is CASSLRGQGAGSSPLHF. Written as DNA, the CDR3 is TGTGCCAGCAGCTTACGAGGACAGGGGGCTGGCAGTTCACCCCTCCACTTT. The whole variable domain, remainder taken from reference TRBV7-2 and TRBJ1-6, is GAGVSQSPSNKVTEKGKDVELRCDPISGHTALYWYRQSLGQGLEFLIYFQGNSAPDKSGLPSDRFSAERTGGSVSTLTIQRTQQEDSAVYLCASSLRGQGAGSSPLHFGNGTRLTVT.